The text below deals with one TCR beta chain. The antigen is not known. The entry originates in a study of tissue T cells after allogeneic stem cell transplantation. This research-autopsy study prospectively enrolled adult allogeneic hematopoietic cell transplant recipients with steroid-refractory graft-versus-host disease. Every graft-versus-host disease patient had gastrointestinal disease and got several lines of graft-versus-host disease therapy. General study results and limits: Few T cell clones were shared across patients, but motif clusters showed tissue-specific shared signatures.

TCRdb's table, derived via immunoSEQ multiplex PCR, lists solely in-frame clones and lacks some. This sample has thousands of clones, with around 68% found just once. This CDR3 is built from 16 residues. The J segment lost 4 bases and the V segment lost 2 bases, leaving 9 bases of the junction unmatched. The germline CDR1 and CDR2 sequences are KGHSH and LQKENI. The V call is TRBV18, the J call TRBJ2-3, with 7 bases aligning to TRBD2. This specimen was ascending colon tissue, taken at autopsy. The sequence was collected from a male patient at least 60 years old with steroid-refractory graft-versus-host disease after an allogeneic stem cell transplant. T cells may partly derive from the graft donor. The CDR3 DNA sequence: TGTGCCAGCTCACCAAATGGCGGGGGTTACTCAGATACGCAGTATTTT. Its translation: CASSPNGGGYSDTQYF. Combining the CDR3 with reference TRBV18 and TRBJ2-3 gives the whole variable domain NAGVMQNPRHLVRRRGQEARLRCSPMKGHSHVYWYRQLPEEGLKFMVYLQKENIIDESGMPKERFSAEFPKEGPSILRIQQVVRGDSAAYFCASSPNGGGYSDTQYFGPGTRLTVL.